Shown below are 30 T cell receptor beta chains from a single sample sequenced in a study of response to subunit inactivated influenza vaccine. TCRdb processed the RT-PCR reads anew with MiXCR; each CDR3 protein has one entry. The sample holds more than 400,000 distinct CDR3 sequences, approximately 9.9% seen once. Sequences were derived from PBMCs from blood, sampled 45 days after vaccination. All receptors derive from a man in his forties or fifties who received an inactivated influenza vaccine.

The chain couples TRBV20-1 to TRBJ2-3, with 8 nucleotides matching TRBD2. Germline CDR1 and CDR2: DFQATT and SNEGSKA (reference sequence). The CDR3 length is 19 residues. V was clipped by 0 bases and J by 0 bases; unmatched bases: 14. CDR3 nucleotide sequence: TGCAGTGCTAGAGATTTAGGTCTAGCGGGCGTTTCTAGCACAGATACGCAGTATTTT. Translating gives CSARDLGLAGVSSTDTQYF.

In this sample, this clonotype turned up a few times. The chain uses TRBV6-5 and TRBJ2-3; TRBD2 matches 10 bases. V lost 0 bases and J lost 5; bases outside the gene matches: 5. The CDR3 loop spans 16 amino acids. Germline CDR1 reads MNHEY; CDR2 reads SVGAGI. The CDR3: CASSYSPGLARDTQYF. CDR3 coding DNA: TGTGCCAGCAGTTACTCCCCGGGACTAGCGAGAGATACGCAGTATTTT.

This clonotype has just a few counts. The chain uses TRBV6-5 and TRBJ2-5, with D perhaps TRBD2 (6 bases). Trimming took off 0 bases at V and 3 bases at J, with 14 bases between the two ends. Germline V gives CDR1 MNHEY, CDR2 SVGAGI. The CDR3 totals 16 residues. The CDR3 loop reads CASSYSIGGVEETQYF. CDR3 nucleotides: TGTGCCAGCAGTTACTCTATCGGCGGGGTGGAAGAGACCCAGTACTTC.

This clonotype was observed many times. In DNA, the CDR3 is TGCAGCGTTGAAGATCAGGTTCAGTACTTC. Protein sequence: CSVEDQVQYF. This chain joins TRBV29-1 and TRBJ2-7, with unresolved D. The CDR3 consists of 10 residues. Germline V lookup: CDR1 SQVTM, CDR2 ANQGSEA. V shed 0 bases and J shed 10 bases, with 7 bases lying between them.

Many counts were recorded for this clonotype. The V and J genes are TRBV28 and TRBJ2-3; TRBD2 might be the D (7 bases). Between the trimmed V and J ends, which lost 6 bases and 5 bases, there was a span of 18 bases. The CDR3 spans 15 residues. CDR1 MDHEN and CDR2 SYDVKM come from the germline V gene. The CDR3 region has the DNA TGTGCCAGCAGACTCGGGGGGCCGGCCGTAGATACGCAGTATTTT. This encodes CASRLGGPAVDTQYF.

As for this clonotype: With a much larger clone just one base away, this may be a read error. The CDR3 loop is CASTSTGTRETQYF. CDR3 bases: TGTGCCAGCACTTCCACCGGGACACGGGAGACCCAGTACTTC. The chain is built from TRBV12-3 or TRBV12-4 and TRBJ2-5; maybe TRBD1 (6 bases). The length of the CDR3 is 14 residues. The germline V and J ends were trimmed by 7 bases and 5 bases, with 17 bases remaining between them.

V usage is TRBV7-8 and J usage is TRBJ2-7; tentative D call: TRBD1 (6 bases). This CDR3 has 15 amino acids. V was clipped by 4 bases and J by 2 bases, with 15 bases between them. CDR1 SGHVS and CDR2 FQNEAQ come from the germline V gene. The CDR3 DNA reads as TGTGCCAGCAGCTCCCGCTTAGGACAGCCCTACGAGCAGTACTTC. Amino acids: CASSSRLGQPYEQYF.

This clonotype came up a few times. The chain employs TRBV12-3 or TRBV12-4 and TRBJ2-6, with D unclear. The CDR3 is made up of 15 amino acids. V was shortened by 7 bases and J by 0 bases, with 10 bases between the two germline ends. CDR3 bases: TGTGCCAGCACAGTCAGCCACTCTGGGGCCAACGTCCTGACTTTC. It translates to CASTVSHSGANVLTF.

The chain recombines TRBV3-1 with TRBJ1-3; 7 bases are shared with TRBD1. Germline loops: CDR1 LGHDT, CDR2 YNNKEL (reference sequence). The V and J ends lost 1 base and 0 bases, in that order; junction bases with no gene match: 3. This CDR3 spans 16 amino acids. DNA of the CDR3: TGTGCCAGCAGCCAAGGGGACAGCCTCTCTGGAAACACCATATATTTT. Translated, it gives CASSQGDSLSGNTIYF.

The CDR3 sequence: CASSQPRLVTSYEQFF. In DNA, the CDR3 is TGTGCCAGCAGCCAGCCTCGACTCGTCACCTCATATGAGCAGTTCTTC. The V and J genes are TRBV7-9 and TRBJ2-1; D not resolved. The CDR3 length is 16 residues. Trimming took 5 bases from V and 8 from J, leaving 22 bases between them. Germline values: CDR1 SEHNR, CDR2 FQNEAQ (reference sequence). Complete variable domain (other parts from reference TRBV7-9 and TRBJ2-1): DTGVSQNPRHKITKRGQNVTFRCDPISEHNRLYWYRQTLGQGPEFLTYFQNEAQLEKSRLLSDRFSAERPKGSFSTLEIQRTEQGDSAMYLCASSQPRLVTSYEQFFGPGTRLTVL.

This clonotype was recorded at least ten times. The rearrangement uses TRBV5-4 and TRBJ2-7, with 8 bases that match TRBD1. The CDR3 totals 15 residues. J lost 4 bases, V lost 1 base, and 7 bases had no gene match. The germline V gene encodes CDR1 SGHNT and CDR2 YYREEE (reference sequence). This CDR3 is CASSLKGQALYEQYF. Written as DNA, the CDR3 is TGTGCCAGCAGCTTGAAGGGACAGGCATTATACGAGCAGTACTTC.

Many counts were recorded for this clonotype. This chain links TRBV5-1 with TRBJ1-5, with TRBD1 identical over 11 bases. There are 15 residues in the CDR3. Germline assignment: CDR1 SGHRS and CDR2 YFSETQ. V lost 8 bases and J lost 9; bases outside the gene matches: 13. CDR3 DNA: TGCGCCAGACCTCGATCGGGACAGGGGGGCCGGCCCCAGCATTTT. Amino acids: CARPRSGQGGRPQHF.

This clonotype was detected a few times. This chain uses TRBV6-2 or TRBV6-3 with TRBJ2-5; D not resolved. Germline loops: CDR1 MNHEY, CDR2 SVGEGT. Trimming left V 2 bases short and J 2 bases short, with 15 bases between. This CDR3 region has 16 residues. The CDR3 DNA reads as TGTGCCAGCAGTTACAATCCAGCGAACACACAAGAGACCCAGTACTTC. Its translation: CASSYNPANTQETQYF.

This clonotype was found once. The J gene is TRBJ2-7, the V gene TRBV6-1; 12 bases are a match to TRBD1. The CDR3 has 16 residues. From germline, CDR1 is MNHNS and CDR2 SASEGT. V shed 6 bases and J 7 bases; nucleotides not matched to a gene: 13. In nucleotides, the CDR3 is TGTGCCAGCAGAACGCCGGGACAGGGGGCGCTGGGGGAGCAGTACTTC. It translates to CASRTPGQGALGEQYF.

This clonotype was observed a handful of times. V and J are TRBV5-1 and TRBJ2-3, with no clear D. V was pared by 1 base and J by 0 bases, with 6 bases between. This CDR3 comprises 14 residues. Germline-derived CDR1 and CDR2 are SGHRS and YFSETQ. In DNA form, the CDR3 reads TGCGCCAGCAGCTTGTCTCAGAGCACAGATACGCAGTATTTT. Amino acids: CASSLSQSTDTQYF.

The chain uses TRBV24-1 and TRBJ2-3; D not certain. V lost 3 bases, J lost 4 bases, and 4 bases lay in between. The V gene's germline CDR1 is KGHDR and CDR2 SFDVKD. The CDR3 length is 12 residues. The CDR3 region has the DNA TGTGCCACCAGTGATCATTCAGATACGCAGTATTTT. Translated: CATSDHSDTQYF.

There are a few counts of this clonotype. The V and J genes are TRBV4-1 and TRBJ2-4; TRBD1 agrees at 7 bases. The germline V gene has CDR1 MGHRA and CDR2 YSYEKL. V lost 3 bases, J lost 8 bases, and 4 bases stayed unmatched. The length of the CDR3 is 13 residues. CDR3 amino acids: CASSHDQGDIQYF. As DNA, the CDR3 is TGCGCCAGCAGCCACGACCAGGGGGACATTCAGTACTTC.

This clonotype has a count of ten or more. The V gene is TRBV5-1, the J gene TRBJ2-5; D is undetermined. From germline, CDR1 is SGHRS and CDR2 YFSETQ. Between the trimmed V and J ends, which lost 0 bases and 2 bases, there was a span of 8 bases. The CDR3 spans 14 residues. This CDR3 is CASSLEAGQETQYF. The CDR3 DNA reads TGCGCCAGCAGCTTGGAGGCAGGACAAGAGACCCAGTACTTC. The full variable domain, with the rest looked up from reference TRBV5-1 and TRBJ2-5, is KAGVTQTPRYLIKTRGQQVTLSCSPISGHRSVSWYQQTPGQGLQFLFEYFSETQRNKGNFPGRFSGRQFSNSRSEMNVSTLELGDSALYLCASSLEAGQETQYFGPGTRLLVL.

This clonotype was recorded at least ten times. Compared with germline, one end of the junction differs, possibly owing to a read error. The chain couples TRBV4-1 to TRBJ2-1, with TRBD1 matching over 7 bases. The germline V gene encodes CDR1 MGHRA and CDR2 YSYEKL. The CDR3 contains 15 residues. The CDR3, as DNA: TGCGCCAGCAGCAAAGACAGGGTTTTCTACAATGAGCAGTTCTTC. It translates to CASSKDRVFYNEQFF.

This clonotype was seen only a few times. This chain connects TRBV28 to TRBJ2-2, with D possibly TRBD2 on 6 matching bases. This CDR3 spans 15 amino acids. Germline V lookup: CDR1 MDHEN, CDR2 SYDVKM. V was cut by 6 bases and J by 4 bases, with 15 bases left in between. Written as DNA, the CDR3 is TGTGCCAGCAGATCGTGGGGGGTCTTCACCGGGGAGCTGTTTTTT. Protein sequence: CASRSWGVFTGELFF.

The chain combines TRBV12-3 or TRBV12-4 with TRBJ1-5; 9 nucleotides line up with TRBD1. There are 14 residues in the CDR3. V lost 5 bases to trimming and J lost 6 bases; unmatched junction nucleotides: 5. The DNA of the CDR3 is TGTGCCAGCAGTCCACAGGGGGCCTCTCAGCCCCAGCATTTT. Protein product: CASSPQGASQPQHF.

This clonotype has more than one count but fewer than ten. The chain recombines TRBV7-2 with TRBJ2-3; 9 positions match TRBD2. V dropped 2 bases and J dropped 4; count of bases not matched to a gene: 4. The CDR3 has 15 amino acids. CDR1 SGHTA and CDR2 FQGNSA come from the germline V gene. The CDR3 is CASSLQREAPDTQYF. The CDR3, as DNA: TGTGCCAGCAGCTTACAGCGGGAGGCCCCAGATACGCAGTATTTT.

There are a few counts of this clonotype. CDR3 nucleotides: TGTGCCAGCAGTTCAACCGGGGAGCCCCAGCATTTT. It translates to CASSSTGEPQHF. The chain is built from TRBV12-3 or TRBV12-4 and TRBJ1-5; D gene unclear. CDR3 length: 12 amino acids. The V and J ends lost 4 bases and 8 bases respectively, with 9 bases between them.

The V call is TRBV7-2, the J call TRBJ2-7; 9 bases agree with TRBD1. This CDR3 spans 14 amino acids. Trimming cost V 4 bases and J 6 bases; bases outside gene matches: 7. The germline V gene encodes CDR1 SGHTA and CDR2 FQGNSA. The CDR3 loop is CASSSGGTGREQYF. CDR3 nucleotides: TGTGCCAGCAGCTCAGGTGGGACAGGGCGCGAGCAGTACTTC.

CDR3 sequence: CASSPGEGSEAFF. CDR3 sequence (DNA): TGTGCCAGCAGCCCCGGTGAGGGATCTGAAGCTTTCTTT. This rearrangement joins TRBV5-5 to TRBJ1-1; D gene ambiguous. V was cut by 4 bases and J by 6 bases, with 13 bases left in between. Germline V gene data show CDR1 as SGHKS and CDR2 as YYEKEE (reference sequence). CDR3 length: 13 residues.

This clonotype has more than one count but fewer than ten. The J gene is TRBJ2-7, the V gene TRBV7-2; D is unresolved. Trimming shortened V by 5 bases and J by 4 bases, and 18 bases separated the two germline ends. The CDR3 covers 15 residues. CDR1 and CDR2 from the germline V gene are SGHTA and FQGNSA. The CDR3 here is CASSRTYGPQYEQYF. The CDR3 DNA sequence: TGTGCCAGCAGCCGAACGTACGGACCTCAATACGAGCAGTACTTC.

This clonotype was seen ten or more times. CDR3: CASTRGPLEYVYF. The CDR3 nucleotides are TGTGCCAGCACACGGGGGCCCCTTGAATATGTGTACTTC. V gene TRBV12-3 or TRBV12-4 combines with J gene TRBJ2-7, with D tentatively TRBD1 or TRBD2 (6 bases each). V dropped 7 bases and J dropped 12 bases, with 22 bases sitting between them. The CDR3 covers 13 residues.

This clonotype was detected ten times or more. This chain links TRBV12-3 or TRBV12-4 with TRBJ2-5; 8 bases fit TRBD2. Trimming at V came to 6 bases and at J to 0 bases, leaving 6 bases not matched to a gene. The CDR3 sequence is 15 residues long. CDR3 in DNA: TGTGCCAGCAGCCGTGAGCGGGGGTACCAAGAGACCCAGTACTTC. This sequence encodes CASSRERGYQETQYF.

This clonotype was detected ten times or more. The rearrangement joins TRBV27 to TRBJ1-6; unclear D gene. Trimming removed 5 bases at V and 8 bases at J, with 13 bases between. This CDR3 contains 14 residues. CDR1 is MNHEY, CDR2 SMNVEV, per germline (reference sequence). CDR3 nucleotides: TGTGCCAGCAGTCAACTGGGTTGGGATTCACCCCTCCACTTT. Residues: CASSQLGWDSPLHF.

There are many counts of this clonotype. The V and J genes are TRBV21-1 and TRBJ2-3; TRBD1, as called in the table, went unchecked against the DNA. TRBV21-1 is recorded as a pseudogene. This CDR3 contains 15 residues. The CDR3: CASSRGGQGTDTQYF. CDR3 DNA: TGTGCCAGCAGCCGAGGGGGACAGGGAACAGATACGCAGTATTTT.